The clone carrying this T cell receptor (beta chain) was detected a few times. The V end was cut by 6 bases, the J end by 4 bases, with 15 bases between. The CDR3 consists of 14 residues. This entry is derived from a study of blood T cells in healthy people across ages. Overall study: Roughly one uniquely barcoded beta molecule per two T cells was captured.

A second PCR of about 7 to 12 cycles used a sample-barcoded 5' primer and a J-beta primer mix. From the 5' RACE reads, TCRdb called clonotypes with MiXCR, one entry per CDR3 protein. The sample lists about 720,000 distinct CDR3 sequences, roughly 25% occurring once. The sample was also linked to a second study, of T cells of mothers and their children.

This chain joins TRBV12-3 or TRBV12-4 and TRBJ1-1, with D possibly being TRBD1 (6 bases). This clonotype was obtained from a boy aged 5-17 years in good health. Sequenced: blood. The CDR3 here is CASRATGSGTEAFF. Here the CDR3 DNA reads TGTGCCAGCAGAGCTACAGGGTCCGGCACTGAAGCTTTCTTT.